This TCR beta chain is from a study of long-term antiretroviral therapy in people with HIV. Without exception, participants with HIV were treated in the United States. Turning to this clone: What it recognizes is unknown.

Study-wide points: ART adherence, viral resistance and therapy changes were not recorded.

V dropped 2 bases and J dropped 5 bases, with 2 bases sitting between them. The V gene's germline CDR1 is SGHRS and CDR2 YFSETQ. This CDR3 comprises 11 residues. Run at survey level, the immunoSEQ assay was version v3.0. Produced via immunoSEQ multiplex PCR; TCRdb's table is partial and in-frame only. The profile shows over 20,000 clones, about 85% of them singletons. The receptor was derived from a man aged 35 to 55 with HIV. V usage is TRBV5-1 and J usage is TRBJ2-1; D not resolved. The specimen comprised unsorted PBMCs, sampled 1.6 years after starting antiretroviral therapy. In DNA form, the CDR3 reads TGCGCCAGCAGCTTTGACAATGAGCAGTTCTTC. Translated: CASSFDNEQFF.